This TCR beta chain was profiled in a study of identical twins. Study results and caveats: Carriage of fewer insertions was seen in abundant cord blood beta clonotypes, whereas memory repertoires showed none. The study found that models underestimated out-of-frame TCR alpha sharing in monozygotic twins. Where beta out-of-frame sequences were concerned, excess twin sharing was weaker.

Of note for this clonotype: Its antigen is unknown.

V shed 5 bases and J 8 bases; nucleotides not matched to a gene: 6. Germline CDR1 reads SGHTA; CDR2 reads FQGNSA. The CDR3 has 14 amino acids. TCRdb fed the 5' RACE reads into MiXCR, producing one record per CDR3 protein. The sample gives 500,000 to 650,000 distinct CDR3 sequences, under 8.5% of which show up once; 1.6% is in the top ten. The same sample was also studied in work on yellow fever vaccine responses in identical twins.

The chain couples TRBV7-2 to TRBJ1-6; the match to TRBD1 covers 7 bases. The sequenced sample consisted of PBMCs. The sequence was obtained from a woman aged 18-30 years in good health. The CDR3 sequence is CASSRPGTDSPLHF. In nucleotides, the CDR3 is TGTGCCAGCAGCCGTCCCGGGACAGATTCACCCCTCCACTTT.